This entry lists 4 T cell receptor beta chains sequenced from one sample in a study of OX40 agonist ivuxolimab in advanced cancers. Sequenced by immunoSEQ multiplex PCR; TCRdb stores in-frame clones only, minus some. Among about 55,000 clones listed, 80% were seen once. The sample in question was CD4+ or CD8+ T cells sorted from blood, obtained in a trial of the OX40 agonist ivuxolimab. These receptors all stem from an adult with an advanced solid tumor such as melanoma, head and neck, liver or kidney cancer.

Comment on this clone: The junction differs from germline at one of its ends, possibly a read error. The rearrangement links TRBV27 to TRBJ2-3; D gene uncertain. Per the germline V gene, CDR1 is MNHEY and CDR2 is SMNVEV (reference sequence). This CDR3 is 13 amino acids long. The CDR3 nucleotides read TGTGCCAGCAGGACAATAAGCACTGATACGCAGTATTTT. Translation gives CASRTISTDTQYF.

The rearrangement links TRBV4-2 to TRBJ1-2, with D maybe TRBD1 (5 bases). The V and J ends lost 1 base and 0 bases respectively, with 12 bases between them. CDR3 length: 16 residues. Germline V gene data show CDR1 as LGHNA and CDR2 as YNFKEQ. The CDR3 DNA sequence: TGTGCCAGCAGCCAAGGGATAACAGGAACTAACTATGGCTACACCTTC. It specifies CASSQGITGTNYGYTF.

For the CDR3, the DNA is TGTGCCAGCAGCCAGTGGACAGGGGTCCCCCATTCACCCCTCCACTTT. It specifies CASSQWTGVPHSPLHF. This chain joins TRBV14 and TRBJ1-6; 9 positions match TRBD1. CDR3 length equals 16 residues. The germline CDR1 and CDR2 sequences are SGHDN and FVKESK. Losses at the gene ends were 3 bases for V and 8 bases for J; bases not matched to a gene: 8. The complete variable domain, with remaining parts taken from reference TRBV14 and TRBJ1-6, reads EAGVTQFPSHSVIEKGQTVTLRCDPISGHDNLYWYRRVMGKEIKFLLHFVKESKQDESGMPNNRFLAERTGGTYSTLKVQPAELEDSGVYFCASSQWTGVPHSPLHFGNGTRLTVT.

V is TRBV20-1 and J is TRBJ2-2, with a weak D call TRBD2 (5 bases). The CDR3 sequence is 11 residues long. Germline assignment: CDR1 DFQATT and CDR2 SNEGSKA (reference sequence). Trimming took 6 bases from V and 5 from J, leaving 7 bases between them. The CDR3 loop reads CSASGTGELFF. CDR3 sequence (DNA): TGCAGTGCCTCGGGGACCGGGGAGCTGTTTTTT.